This TCR beta chain was captured in a study of T-cell reconstitution after alpha-beta-depleted transplantation in children (TCRdb year 2016). Regarding the study in general: Using TCR repertoire profiling, the study quantitatively followed how T-cell immune reconstitution unfolded in children after TCRalphabeta/CD19-depleted allogeneic hematopoietic cell transplantation. Beyond this particular receptor, the publication reports: About two months after transplant, the apparently early recovery of alphabetaT-cell counts reportedly depended on just several hundred clones that had expanded rapidly and came from non-depleted graft cells. The frequencies of hyperexpanded clones fell over the following months, and after one year, T-cell counts and TCRbeta diversity were mostly attributed to newly produced T cells. In some patients, the high TCRbeta diversity seen at day 60 was put down to recipient T cells and intrathymic progenitors that had survived conditioning.

Libraries were constructed by PCR. The sequencer listed for this sample is Illumina HiSeq 2500. Molecular barcoding was employed in the preparation of TCR libraries, with unique molecular identifiers being used to normalize TCRbeta repertoire quantification. Starting from the raw public reads, TCRdb applied fastp trimming at Q25, assembled clones with MiXCR and retained in-frame beta chains. Here each entry gathers all rows of one CDR3 protein and keeps the most common genes and DNA. This sample comprises more than 40,000 distinct CDR3 sequences, 52% of them detected only once. The ten largest clones take up around two fifths of the sample. To note about this clonotype: The target of this receptor is not known. Base quality data are lacking; no much larger clone is found one base away.

The treatment or condition label for this specimen denotes: allogeneic hematopoietic cell transplantation with graft depleted of TCRalphabeta T cells and CD19 B cells. The transplant recipients were children given TCRalphabeta/CD19-depleted allogeneic hematopoietic cell grafts. A distance of 18 bases separates the germline ends of V and J, which lose 0 bases and 6 bases respectively. CDR1 and CDR2 are drawn from the germline V gene: SGHRS, YFSETQ. The CDR3 spans 17 residues, from the cysteine through the phenylalanine. Here the CDR3 DNA is all that survives: 51 bases in frame from base 1. The receptor's source is a boy less than two years old with SCID, due to receive a stem cell transplant. The rearranged chain carries TRBV5-1 and TRBJ2-2; the best D guess is TRBD2, with 5 bases matching. The sequences come from peripheral blood, collected before TCRalphabeta/CD19-depleted stem cell transplant. The CDR3 loop reads CASSLEGSGLVPGELFF. At the DNA level, the sequence is TGCGCCAGCAGCTTGGAAGGCAGCGGTCTCGTCCCCGGGGAGCTGTTTTTT.